This T cell receptor (beta chain) stems from a study of CXCR3-negative and CXCR3-positive naive CD8 T cells. Regarding the study as a whole: When CXCR3-positive naive cells were set against CXCR3-negative naive cells, the former had more hydrophobic TRB CDR3s.

Libraries were UMI-labeled 5' RACE TRB cDNA. TCRdb reworked the 5' RACE reads into one entry per CDR3 protein, no DNA. The sample includes 80,000 to 100,000 distinct CDR3 sequences. Details on this clonotype: Antigen unknown.

Germline values: CDR1 MRHNA, CDR2 SNTAGT. The CDR3 spans 13 residues. The source material was naive CXCR3+ CD8+ T cells from blood. Described subset: CD45RO-CCR7+CD27+CD95- naive CD8+ T cells expressing CXCR3 (TNR3+). This TCR derives from a human donor in good health. Some clones in this sample may be carry-over from other donors' samples. J is TRBJ2-1 and V is TRBV6-4. The CDR3 region is CASSDSSSAEQFF.